One and the same sample provided the 26 T cell receptor beta chains below, sequenced in a study of blood T cell repertoires in COVID-19. The method was immunoSEQ multiplex PCR; TCRdb's version includes in-frame clones alone and lacks a portion of them. The table has approximately 260,000 clones, roughly 80% seen once. The material sequenced was peripheral blood. The receptors here all came from a woman older than 75 with acute or convalescent COVID-19.

The V call is TRBV28, the J call TRBJ1-1, with TRBD1 identical over 8 bases. The V segment lost 9 bases and the J segment 4 bases; nucleotides outside the gene matches: 7. The CDR3 has 13 residues. Germline V CDR1 and CDR2: MDHEN, SYDVKM. The CDR3 reads CASIGQGGTEAFF. DNA of the CDR3: TGTGCCAGTATCGGACAGGGAGGCACTGAAGCTTTCTTT.

J is TRBJ2-7 and V is TRBV27; 7 nucleotides align to TRBD1. The CDR3 is 15 residues long. The V gene's germline CDR1 is MNHEY and CDR2 SMNVEV (reference sequence). With 6 bases clipped from V and 0 bases from J, the junction kept 8 bases outside the gene matches. The chain's CDR3 is CASSPRDRDSYEQYF. As DNA, the CDR3 is TGTGCCAGCAGCCCCCGGGACAGAGACTCCTACGAGCAGTACTTC.

The chain recombines TRBV6-2 or TRBV6-3 with TRBJ1-2; D is possibly TRBD1 (5 bases). CDR1 and CDR2 from the germline V gene are MNHEY and SVGEGT. CDR3 length equals 15 residues. V was cut by 7 bases and J by 3 bases, with 18 bases left in between. Here the CDR3 reads CASTPWGPGYYGYTF. CDR3 nucleotides: TGTGCCAGCACCCCCTGGGGCCCAGGGTACTATGGCTACACCTTC.

The V call is TRBV20-1, the J call TRBJ2-7; 8 nucleotides line up with TRBD1. The J segment lost 3 bases and the V segment lost 6 bases, leaving 13 bases of the junction unmatched. The CDR3 loop spans 15 amino acids. The germline gives CDR1 DFQATT, CDR2 SNEGSKA (reference sequence). CDR3 in amino acids: CSASTGGRFDYEQYF. The CDR3 coding sequence is TGCAGTGCGAGTACAGGGGGTAGGTTCGACTACGAGCAGTACTTC.

The chain is built from TRBV5-6 and TRBJ2-7; 9 bases align to TRBD1. The junction had 0 bases not matched to a gene; V was cut back by 0 bases and J by 2 bases. CDR1 and CDR2 (germline): SGHDT, YYEEEE. The CDR3 runs to 14 residues. The CDR3 sequence: CASSLGTGAYEQYF. The CDR3 nucleotides read TGTGCCAGCAGCTTGGGGACAGGGGCCTACGAGCAGTACTTC.

A single count supports this clone. V and J are TRBV3-1 (or the pseudogene TRBV3-2) and TRBJ1-3; TRBD1 matches at 8 bases. V was clipped by 4 bases and J by 4 bases; unmatched bases: 6. This CDR3 spans 15 amino acids. Germline V lookup: CDR1 LGHDT, CDR2 YNNKEL (reference sequence). CDR3 DNA: TGTGCCAGCAGCCGTGGGACAGGCCTCGGAAACACCATATATTTT. It specifies CASSRGTGLGNTIYF.

The rearrangement joins TRBV2 to TRBJ2-7; D not certain. Trimming took 6 bases from V and 2 from J, leaving 11 bases between them. CDR1 and CDR2 (germline): SNHLY, FYNNEI. This CDR3 has 13 residues. CDR3 sequence reads: CASRETPTYEQYF. As DNA, the CDR3 is TGTGCCAGCAGGGAGACTCCAACCTACGAGCAGTACTTC. The variable domain in full, with the rest retrieved from reference TRBV2 and TRBJ2-7, is EPEVTQTPSHQVTQMGQEVILRCVPISNHLYFYWYRQILGQKVEFLVSFYNNEISEKSEIFDDQFSVERPDGSNFTLKIRSTKLEDSAMYFCASRETPTYEQYFGPGTRLTVT.

The gene calls are TRBV21-1 and TRBJ1-2. TRBV21-1 is shown as a pseudogene. The CDR3 loop spans 15 amino acids. The DNA for the CDR3 is TGTGCCAGCAGCAAAGGGGGGGGCTGTGGCTATGGCTACACCTTC. Translation gives CASSKGGGCGYGYTF.

J is TRBJ1-1 and V is TRBV2; D gene ambiguous. Per germline, CDR1 SNHLY and CDR2 FYNNEI. V lost 5 bases and J lost 0, with 7 bases in between. CDR3 length: 13 amino acids. CDR3 bases: TGTGCCAGCAGTACTACGGTGAACACTGAAGCTTTCTTT. Translation: CASSTTVNTEAFF.

The sample holds one count of this clone. This chain uses TRBV11-2 with TRBJ2-7; TRBD1 aligns across 8 bases. Germline V gene lookup returns CDR1 SGHAT and CDR2 FQNNGV. The V segment lost 5 bases and the J segment 6 bases; nucleotides outside the gene matches: 21. CDR3 size: 18 residues. Here the CDR3 reads CASSPGGGRGQSVSEQYF. CDR3 DNA: TGTGCCAGCAGCCCAGGGGGCGGTCGGGGACAGTCAGTTTCCGAGCAGTACTTC.

This clone was counted between two and nine times. V usage is TRBV2 and J usage is TRBJ1-4; 7 bases align to TRBD1. V lost 4 bases and J lost 7; bases outside the gene matches: 12. This CDR3 has 16 residues. CDR1 SNHLY and CDR2 FYNNEI come from the germline V gene. CDR3 bases: TGTGCCAGCAGTGCGGACAACAGGGGTAGGGGTGAAAAACTGTTTTTT. It translates to CASSADNRGRGEKLFF.

This clone appeared a single time. The rearrangement uses TRBV19 and TRBJ1-4; a possible D gene is TRBD1 (5 bases). This CDR3 has 16 amino acids. Trimming stripped 2 bases from V and 4 bases from J, with 14 bases between. Germline loops: CDR1 LNHDA, CDR2 SQIVND (reference sequence). For the CDR3, the DNA is TGTGCCAGTAGTATACAGATTGGCGGGGGTAATGAAAAACTGTTTTTT. This translates into CASSIQIGGGNEKLFF.

The chain joins TRBV9 to TRBJ2-1; 11 positions agree with TRBD2. Trimming cost V 1 base and J 8 bases; bases outside gene matches: 5. The CDR3 extends over 15 amino acids. CDR1 is SGDLS, CDR2 YYNGEE, per germline. In DNA, the CDR3 is TGTGCCAGCAGCGTAAATAGCGGGGGGGCATATGAGCAGTTCTTC. Protein: CASSVNSGGAYEQFF. The whole variable domain, remainder taken from reference TRBV9 and TRBJ2-1, is DSGVTQTPKHLITATGQRVTLRCSPRSGDLSVYWYQQSLDQGLQFLIQYYNGEERAKGNILERFSAQQFPDLHSELNLSSLELGDSALYFCASSVNSGGAYEQFFGPGTRLTVL.

This chain joins TRBV30 and TRBJ2-4; D perhaps matches TRBD2 (6 bases). The CDR3 covers 14 residues. Trimming cost V 5 bases and J 0 bases, with 11 bases left between them. From germline, CDR1 is GTSNPN and CDR2 SVGIG (reference sequence). The CDR3 region is CAWSRGIAKNIQYF. The CDR3 DNA reads TGTGCCTGGTCCCGGGGGATAGCCAAAAACATTCAGTACTTC.

In DNA form, the CDR3 reads TGTGCCAGCAGTGAAGCTAGCGGGGGGGCCCGGGAGACCCAGTACTTC. This gives the protein CASSEASGGARETQYF. The chain recombines TRBV2 with TRBJ2-5, with TRBD2 identical over 11 bases. Germline V gene data show CDR1 as SNHLY and CDR2 as FYNNEI. After removal of 0 bases from V and 5 bases from J, the junction contained 5 bases not matched to a gene. This CDR3 is 16 amino acids long.

This chain uses TRBV5-1 with TRBJ2-2; no clear D. Looked up from germline, CDR1 is SGHRS and CDR2 is YFSETQ. The V end lost 0 bases, the J end lost 6 bases, and 9 bases lay between the germline ends. This CDR3 region has 14 residues. CDR3 amino acids: CASSLVRLAGELFF. The CDR3 DNA reads TGCGCCAGCAGCTTGGTGAGGTTGGCCGGGGAGCTGTTTTTT.

This chain links TRBV5-1 with TRBJ1-4; D is perhaps TRBD1 (5 bases). The V gene's germline CDR1 is SGHRS and CDR2 YFSETQ. This CDR3 is built from 15 residues. With 0 bases removed from V and 5 bases from J, the gap between germline ends came to 11 bases. CDR3 region: CASSLAGGGNEKLFF. CDR3 in DNA: TGCGCCAGCAGCTTGGCGGGGGGAGGGAATGAAAAACTGTTTTTT.

The V call is TRBV7-2, the J call TRBJ2-3; a possible D gene is TRBD1 (6 bases). The V gene's germline CDR1 is SGHTA and CDR2 FQGNSA. The CDR3 consists of 15 residues. V shed 4 bases and J shed 4 bases, with 15 bases lying between them. The DNA of the CDR3 is TGTGCCAGCAGCTCAAAGAAGGGGGTGGCAGATACGCAGTATTTT. This encodes CASSSKKGVADTQYF.

The chain links TRBV5-1 to TRBJ2-2, with D possibly matching TRBD2 (6 bases). The CDR3 runs 15 residues. CDR1 and CDR2 (germline): SGHRS, YFSETQ. The germline V and J ends were trimmed by 1 base and 9 bases, with 16 bases remaining between them. The CDR3 nucleotides are TGCGCCAGCAGCTTGCGGGTAGCGGAACCCCGGGAGCTGTTTTTT. Its translation is CASSLRVAEPRELFF.

The table lists this clone with a count of one. The V call is TRBV7-2, the J call TRBJ1-1; the D is unclear. V was pared by 4 bases and J by 5 bases, with 14 bases between. Germline CDR1 reads SGHTA; CDR2 reads FQGNSA. The CDR3 has 14 amino acids. CDR3: CASSSREFGTEAFF. In DNA form, the CDR3 reads TGTGCCAGCAGCTCGAGGGAGTTTGGGACTGAAGCTTTCTTT. Drawing the rest from reference TRBV7-2 and TRBJ1-1, the complete variable domain is GAGVSQSPSNKVTEKGKDVELRCDPISGHTALYWYRQSLGQGLEFLIYFQGNSAPDKSGLPSDRFSAERTGGSVSTLTIQRTQQEDSAVYLCASSSREFGTEAFFGQGTRLTVV.

Only a few counts were recorded for this clone. CDR3 in DNA: TGTGCCAGCAGCCCGGGACATCCGAACTATGGCTACACCTTC. Translating gives CASSPGHPNYGYTF. The gene calls are TRBV27 and TRBJ1-2, with D tentatively TRBD1 (6 bases). The CDR3 contains 14 residues. The germline V and J ends were trimmed by 6 bases and 2 bases, with 13 bases remaining between them. Germline assignment: CDR1 MNHEY and CDR2 SMNVEV (reference sequence).

This sequence joins TRBV4-1 and TRBJ1-2, with 8 bases lining up with TRBD1. The CDR3 contains 16 residues. V lost 0 bases, J lost 5 bases, and 8 bases stayed unmatched. Looked up from germline, CDR1 is MGHRA and CDR2 is YSYEKL. The CDR3 bases are TGCGCCAGCAGCCAAGAGGGACCGGGACAGGTATATGGCTACACCTTC. It is translated as CASSQEGPGQVYGYTF.

The rearrangement joins TRBV6-5 to TRBJ1-1, with 10 positions matching TRBD1. The CDR3 is made up of 16 amino acids. The germline V gene encodes CDR1 MNHEY and CDR2 SVGAGI. Trimming removed 2 bases from V and 4 bases from J; junction bases left unmatched: 7. CDR3 protein: CASSYNPGQGSTEAFF. CDR3 DNA sequence: TGTGCCAGCAGTTACAACCCGGGACAGGGGTCCACTGAAGCTTTCTTT.

The chain uses TRBV5-1 and TRBJ2-3; possible D gene TRBD1, 6 bases. Germline CDR1 and CDR2: SGHRS and YFSETQ. The CDR3 length is 14 residues. V was cut by 4 bases and J by 0 bases, with 9 bases left in between. The CDR3 here is CASSVTGSTDTQYF. The CDR3 DNA is TGCGCCAGCAGCGTGACAGGAAGCACAGATACGCAGTATTTT.

In this sample, this clone turned up a few times. V and J are TRBV10-1 and TRBJ1-5; unclear D gene. Germline V gene sequence: CDR1 WNHNN, CDR2 SYGVQD (reference sequence). CDR3 length: 13 residues. V lost 3 bases to trimming and J lost 6 bases, with 9 bases between them. CDR3: CASSDTRGQPQHF. As DNA, the CDR3 is TGCGCCAGCAGTGACACCCGGGGTCAGCCCCAGCATTTT.

The chain combines TRBV6-5 with TRBJ1-1; 11 nucleotides line up with TRBD1. J was trimmed by 5 bases and V by 4 bases; bases with no gene match: 9. CDR3 size: 16 residues. Germline V CDR1 and CDR2: MNHEY, SVGAGI. The CDR3 nucleotides are TGTGCCAGCAGTTCTGCCGGGACAGGGGGTCCAACTGAAGCTTTCTTT. Protein sequence: CASSSAGTGGPTEAFF.